This note documents a single TCR beta chain sequence. This entry comes from a study of blood T cell repertoires in COVID-19. Study context: Donors in the United States, Italy and Spain gave samples during acute or convalescent COVID-19. T cells, B-cell-depleted T cells, or PBMCs supplied cDNA or gDNA.

Original data processing: Using reference gene primer amplification, nucleated cell counts were estimated. Data came from immunoSEQ multiplex PCR; TCRdb stores just in-frame clones and leaves some out. V and J calls and clone size are given by that table; D and trimming were obtained from the DNA. The sample records approximately 76,000 clones, around 79% being singletons. Germline lookup yields CDR1 SGHTA and CDR2 FQGNSA. The CDR3 runs 16 residues. With 5 bases clipped from V and 6 bases from J, the junction kept 11 bases outside the gene matches. The origin of this receptor is a man aged 50 or older with acute or convalescent COVID-19. This chain uses TRBV7-2 with TRBJ1-2; 11 nucleotides agree with TRBD1. The sequenced sample was peripheral blood. The CDR3 bases are TGTGCCAGCAGCCTAGGACAGGGGGCCGCGCGAAATGGCTACACCTTC. Residues: CASSLGQGAARNGYTF.